One and the same sample provided the 8 T cell receptor beta chains below, sequenced in a study of blood T cell repertoires in COVID-19. Assay used: immunoSEQ multiplex PCR; TCRdb lists only in-frame clones, some missing. The sample includes about 80,000 clones, around 82% of them seen just once. Input material: peripheral blood. Every receptor here comes from an elderly man with active or convalescent COVID-19.

This clone was seen once. The junction departs from the called germline gene at one end, perhaps through a read error. J is TRBJ2-5 and V is TRBV2, with 10 bases fitting TRBD1. The CDR3 spans 14 residues. The V gene's germline CDR1 is SNHLY and CDR2 FYNNEI. The CDR3 nucleotides are TGTGCCAGCAGTGAACCCCACCTTGGACAGGGGGTTGACTTC. It codes for CASSEPHLGQGVDF.

V usage is TRBV10-2 and J usage is TRBJ2-7; tentatively, D is TRBD1 (5 bases). Trimming took off 0 bases at V and 3 bases at J, with 12 bases between the two ends. The length of the CDR3 is 15 residues. In germline, CDR1 is WSHSY, CDR2 SAAADI. The CDR3 protein is CASSESRGAGYEQYF. The CDR3 region has the DNA TGCGCCAGCAGTGAGTCTAGGGGCGCAGGCTACGAGCAGTACTTC.

The chain employs TRBV4-1 and TRBJ1-2, with 8 bases lining up with TRBD1. The CDR3 has 15 amino acids. Germline V gene lookup returns CDR1 MGHRA and CDR2 YSYEKL. Losses at the gene ends were 0 bases for V and 8 bases for J; bases not matched to a gene: 8. The CDR3 sequence: CASSQDQTGGRGYTF. The CDR3 nucleotides are TGCGCCAGCAGCCAAGATCAAACAGGGGGTAGGGGCTACACCTTC.

The count of this clone is one. The V call is TRBV6-5, the J call TRBJ2-5; the match to TRBD1 covers 8 bases. V shed 7 bases, J shed 4 bases, and the junction held 11 bases outside the gene matches. CDR1 is MNHEY and CDR2 is SVGAGI in the germline V gene. CDR3 length: 15 amino acids. CDR3 residues: CASNSQGAVGETQYF. DNA for the CDR3: TGTGCCAGCAACTCCCAGGGGGCGGTCGGAGAGACCCAGTACTTC.

This sequence joins TRBV7-9 and TRBJ2-1; the D gene is possibly TRBD1 (5 bases). The germline V gene encodes CDR1 SEHNR and CDR2 FQNEAQ (reference sequence). CDR3 size: 15 residues. The V end was cut by 1 base, the J end by 6 bases, with 13 bases between. In DNA form, the CDR3 reads TGTGCCAGCAGCTTAGTTGGGGCAGAAATCAATGAGCAGTTCTTC. This codes for CASSLVGAEINEQFF.

The rearrangement links TRBV28 to TRBJ1-5, with D maybe TRBD1 (6 bases). The CDR3 is made up of 17 amino acids. The ends were cut back, 6 bases at V and 2 bases at J, with 20 bases in the middle. The germline gives CDR1 MDHEN, CDR2 SYDVKM. The CDR3 DNA reads as TGTGCCAGCAGCCAGGCCCGAGGGGGTTCAGGCAATCAGCCCCAGCATTTT. It codes for CASSQARGGSGNQPQHF.

The chain recombines TRBV19 with TRBJ2-7; 10 bases align to TRBD2. V was clipped by 3 bases and J by 3 bases; unmatched bases: 5. The CDR3 length is 15 residues. The germline gives CDR1 LNHDA, CDR2 SQIVND (reference sequence). The DNA of the CDR3 is TGTGCCAGTAGTATGAGGACTAGCGGAATCTACGAGCAGTACTTC. Amino acid sequence: CASSMRTSGIYEQYF.

This chain uses TRBV6-5 with TRBJ1-4; D gene uncertain. The germline V gene encodes CDR1 MNHEY and CDR2 SVGAGI. The CDR3 consists of 15 residues. V dropped 6 bases and J dropped 5 bases, with 16 bases sitting between them. The CDR3 sequence is CASRPDRDSNEKLFF. CDR3 nucleotides: TGTGCCAGCAGGCCAGACCGGGATTCAAATGAAAAACTGTTTTTT.